The clone carrying this T cell receptor beta chain was observed a single time. What it recognizes is unknown. Other nucleotide sequences in the sample specify the same CDR3. The PCR employed 60 Vbeta primers together with 13 Jbeta primers. The data were produced by immunoSEQ multiplex PCR, yet TCRdb's version contains in-frame clones alone and is incomplete. The sample gives about 70,000 clones, about 70% of which show up once; roughly 11% is in the top ten. This entry belongs to a study of cytomegalovirus exposure and HLA in healthy donors. Study results and caveats: Immune exposure was documented only through CMV serostatus. Specificity of a few CMV-associated chains for CMV antigens was verified in vitro.

After removal of 4 bases from V and 2 bases from J, the junction contained 7 bases not matched to a gene. CDR3 length: 16 amino acids. Germline V gene lookup returns CDR1 SGHNT and CDR2 YYREEE (reference sequence). Source material: PBMCs. This TCR came from a woman aged 30 to 39 in good health and CMV-seronegative. This chain uses TRBV5-4 with TRBJ1-2, with 11 bases aligning to TRBD1. Written as DNA, the CDR3 is TGTGCCAGCAGCCCCGGACAGGGGGCAACCAACTATGGCTACACCTTC. Translated, it gives CASSPGQGATNYGYTF.